A single TCR beta chain is shown here with its context. This clonotype has ten or more counts. Its antigen is not yet known. One base away there is no much larger clone; base qualities are not given. This sample is part of a study of CD8 T cells in ankylosing spondylitis (TCRdb year 2017). A note on the overall study: The study profiled T cell receptor beta repertoires in healthy donors and ankylosing spondylitis patients to find disease-linked TCR variants. The full study cohort comprised 25 ankylosing spondylitis patients and 85 to 120 healthy donors. Samples of peripheral blood were taken, and for ankylosing spondylitis patients, synovial fluid was collected as well.

Study-level results and caveats: The disease-linked clones showed a CD8+ phenotype and occurred at relatively low frequencies in peripheral blood. The disease-linked clones were reported to be significantly enriched in matched synovial fluid samples from ankylosing spondylitis patients. Some motif variants had previously been reported in the synovial fluid and blood of reactive arthritis patients, which suggests shared mechanisms of disease initiation. Blood from ankylosing spondylitis patients appeared to be characterized by a TCR beta motif composed of eight or nine highly homologous amino acid variants.

The listed sequencing device is Illumina HiSeq 2500. TCR beta libraries were prepared by quantitative 5'-RACE with molecular barcodes. The original pipeline was this. Disease-linked TCR variants were identified with a new computational method built on a probabilistic model of VDJ rearrangement. TCRdb reprocessing: public reads trimmed at Q25 with fastp, clones called with MiXCR, in-frame beta chains kept. Identical CDR3 protein sequences are pooled into one entry, listed with their most common genes and DNA. The V and J calls follow TCRdb's processing rather than the paper's. This sample comprises approximately 69,000 distinct CDR3 sequences, approximately 5% of them detected only once. The ten largest clones capture 2.2% of the sample. Cut back by 5 bases and 2 bases, the V and J ends lie 13 bases apart. The CDR3 runs 15 amino acids, cysteine and phenylalanine included. Just the 45-base CDR3 DNA is kept, in frame starting at base 1. CDR1 and CDR2 were assigned from the germline V gene (reference sequence) as SEHNR and FQNEAQ.

The receptor was derived from a male donor with ankylosing spondylitis or in good health (not recorded which). The sequence links TRBV7-9 to TRBJ2-1; perhaps TRBD1 is the D gene, with 5 bases matching. Source material: blood, either unsorted or a sorted T cell fraction (not recorded which). The DNA is TGTGCCAGCAGCATAACAGGTTGGACCTACAATGAGCAGTTCTTC. It is translated as CASSITGWTYNEQFF.